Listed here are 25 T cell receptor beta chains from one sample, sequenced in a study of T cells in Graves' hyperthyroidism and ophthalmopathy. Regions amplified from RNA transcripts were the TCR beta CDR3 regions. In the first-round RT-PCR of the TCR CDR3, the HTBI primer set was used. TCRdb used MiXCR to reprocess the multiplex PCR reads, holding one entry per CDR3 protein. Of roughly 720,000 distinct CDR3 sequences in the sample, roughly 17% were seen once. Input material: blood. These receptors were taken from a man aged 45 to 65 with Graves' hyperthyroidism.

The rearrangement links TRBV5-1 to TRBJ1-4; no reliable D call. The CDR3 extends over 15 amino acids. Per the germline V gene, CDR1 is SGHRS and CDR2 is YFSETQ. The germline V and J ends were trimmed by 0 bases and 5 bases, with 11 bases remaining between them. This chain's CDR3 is CASSLAQSLNEKLFF. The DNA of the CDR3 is TGCGCCAGCAGCTTGGCGCAGTCTTTGAATGAAAAACTGTTTTTT.

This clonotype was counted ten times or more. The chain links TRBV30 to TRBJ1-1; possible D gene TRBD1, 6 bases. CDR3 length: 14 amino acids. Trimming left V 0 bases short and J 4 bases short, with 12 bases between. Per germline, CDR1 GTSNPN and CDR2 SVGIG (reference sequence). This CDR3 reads CAWSVLTGSTEAFF. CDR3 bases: TGTGCCTGGAGTGTACTAACAGGGAGCACTGAAGCTTTCTTT.

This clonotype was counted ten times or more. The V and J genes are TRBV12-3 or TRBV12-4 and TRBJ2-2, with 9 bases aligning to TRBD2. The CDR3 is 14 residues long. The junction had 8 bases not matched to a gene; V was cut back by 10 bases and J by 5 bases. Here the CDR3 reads CAIRSGRSTGELFF. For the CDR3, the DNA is TGTGCCATCCGTAGCGGGAGAAGTACCGGGGAGCTGTTTTTT.

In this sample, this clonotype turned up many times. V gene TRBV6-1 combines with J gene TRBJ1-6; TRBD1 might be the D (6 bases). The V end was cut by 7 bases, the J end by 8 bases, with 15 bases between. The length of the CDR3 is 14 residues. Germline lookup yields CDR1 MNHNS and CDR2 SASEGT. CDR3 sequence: CASNGGQPDSPLHF. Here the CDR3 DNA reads TGTGCCAGCAACGGAGGACAGCCGGATTCACCCCTCCACTTT.

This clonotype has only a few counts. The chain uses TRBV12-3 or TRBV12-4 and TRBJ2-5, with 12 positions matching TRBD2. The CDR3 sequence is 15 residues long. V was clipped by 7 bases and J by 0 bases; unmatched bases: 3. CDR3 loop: CASKRTSGNQETQYF. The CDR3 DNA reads TGTGCCAGCAAGCGGACTAGCGGGAACCAAGAGACCCAGTACTTC.

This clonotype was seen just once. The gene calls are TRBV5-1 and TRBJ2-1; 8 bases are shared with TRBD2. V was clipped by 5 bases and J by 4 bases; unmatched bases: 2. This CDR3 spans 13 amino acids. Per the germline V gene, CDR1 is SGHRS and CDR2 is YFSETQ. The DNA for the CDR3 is TGCGCCAGCAGGACTAGCGAGTACAATGAGCAGTTCTTC. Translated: CASRTSEYNEQFF. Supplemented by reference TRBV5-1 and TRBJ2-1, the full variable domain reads KAGVTQTPRYLIKTRGQQVTLSCSPISGHRSVSWYQQTPGQGLQFLFEYFSETQRNKGNFPGRFSGRQFSNSRSEMNVSTLELGDSALYLCASRTSEYNEQFFGPGTRLTVL.

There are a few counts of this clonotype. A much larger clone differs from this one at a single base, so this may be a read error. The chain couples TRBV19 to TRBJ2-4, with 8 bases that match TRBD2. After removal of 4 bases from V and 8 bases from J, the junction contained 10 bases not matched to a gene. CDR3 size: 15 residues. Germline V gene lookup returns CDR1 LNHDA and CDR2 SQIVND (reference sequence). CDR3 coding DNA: TGTGCCAGTAGTAACCATGGCGCGGGAGGAGACATTCAGTACTTC. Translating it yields CASSNHGAGGDIQYF. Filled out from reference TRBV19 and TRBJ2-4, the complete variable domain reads DGGITQSPKYLFRKEGQNVTLSCEQNLNHDAMYWYRQDPGQGLRLIYYSQIVNDFQKGDIAEGYSVSREKKESFPLTVTSAQKNPTAFYLCASSNHGAGGDIQYFGAGTRLSVL.

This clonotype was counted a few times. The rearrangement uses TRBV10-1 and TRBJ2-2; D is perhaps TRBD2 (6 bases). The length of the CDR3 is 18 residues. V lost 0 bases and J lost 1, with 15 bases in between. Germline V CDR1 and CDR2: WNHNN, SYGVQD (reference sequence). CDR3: CASSESGIGLQNTGELFF. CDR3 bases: TGCGCCAGCAGTGAGTCGGGGATAGGACTACAGAACACCGGGGAGCTGTTTTTT.

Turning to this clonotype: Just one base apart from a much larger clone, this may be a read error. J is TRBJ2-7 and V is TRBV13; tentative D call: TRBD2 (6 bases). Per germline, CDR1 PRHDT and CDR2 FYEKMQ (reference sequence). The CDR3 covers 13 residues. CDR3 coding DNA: TGTGCCAGCAGCAAGCGGACTACCTACGAGCAGTGCTTC. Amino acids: CASSKRTTYEQCF.

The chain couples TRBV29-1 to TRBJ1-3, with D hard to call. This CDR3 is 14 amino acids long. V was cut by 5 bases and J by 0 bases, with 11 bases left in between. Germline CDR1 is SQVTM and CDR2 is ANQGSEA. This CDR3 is CSVSSGSSGNTIYF. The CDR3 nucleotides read TGCAGCGTTTCCTCAGGCAGCTCTGGAAACACCATATATTTT.

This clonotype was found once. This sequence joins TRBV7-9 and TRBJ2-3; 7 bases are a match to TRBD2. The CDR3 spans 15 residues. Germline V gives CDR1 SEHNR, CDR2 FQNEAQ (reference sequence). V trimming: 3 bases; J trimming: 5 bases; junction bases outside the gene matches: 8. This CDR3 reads CASSFLGAGVDTQYF. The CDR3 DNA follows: TGTGCCAGCAGCTTCCTCGGTGCGGGAGTAGATACGCAGTATTTT.

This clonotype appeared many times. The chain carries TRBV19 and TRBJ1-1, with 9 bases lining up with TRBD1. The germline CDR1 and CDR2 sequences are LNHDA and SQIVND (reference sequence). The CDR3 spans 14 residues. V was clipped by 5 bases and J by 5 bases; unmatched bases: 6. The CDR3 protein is CASSYRTGETEAFF. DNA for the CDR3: TGTGCCAGTAGTTATAGGACAGGGGAGACTGAAGCTTTCTTT.

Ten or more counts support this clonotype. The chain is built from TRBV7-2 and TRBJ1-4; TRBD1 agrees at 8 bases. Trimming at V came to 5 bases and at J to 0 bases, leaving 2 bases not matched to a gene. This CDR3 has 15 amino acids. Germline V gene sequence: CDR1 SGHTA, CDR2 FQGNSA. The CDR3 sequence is CASSADRATNEKLFF. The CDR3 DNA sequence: TGTGCCAGCAGCGCGGACAGGGCAACTAATGAAAAACTGTTTTTT.

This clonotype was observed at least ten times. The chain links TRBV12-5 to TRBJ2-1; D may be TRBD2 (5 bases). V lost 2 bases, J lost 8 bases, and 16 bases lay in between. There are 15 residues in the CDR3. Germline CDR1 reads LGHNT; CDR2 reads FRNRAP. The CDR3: CASGLSSRPDYEQFF. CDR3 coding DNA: TGTGCTAGTGGTTTGAGTAGTAGACCGGACTATGAGCAGTTCTTC. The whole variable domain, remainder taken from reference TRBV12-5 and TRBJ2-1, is DARVTQTPRHKVTEMGQEVTMRCQPILGHNTVFWYRQTMMQGLELLAYFRNRAPLDDSGMPKDRFSAEMPDATLATLKIQPSEPRDSAVYFCASGLSSRPDYEQFFGPGTRLTVL.

The CDR3 loop is CAIRTSVVVGTGELFF. The DNA for the CDR3 is TGTGCCATCAGGACTAGCGTGGTTGTGGGCACCGGGGAGCTGTTTTTT. The chain is built from TRBV10-3 and TRBJ2-2; 8 bases map to TRBD2. Germline CDR1 ENHRY, CDR2 SYGVKD. Losses at the gene ends were 6 bases for V and 4 bases for J; bases not matched to a gene: 10. The CDR3 covers 16 residues.

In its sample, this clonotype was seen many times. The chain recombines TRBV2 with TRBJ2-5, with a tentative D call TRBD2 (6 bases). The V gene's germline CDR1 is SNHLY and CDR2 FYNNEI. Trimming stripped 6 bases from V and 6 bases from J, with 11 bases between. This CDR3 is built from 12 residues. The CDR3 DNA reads TGTGCCAGCAGGGACTACTGGCAGACCCAGTACTTC. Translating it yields CASRDYWQTQYF.

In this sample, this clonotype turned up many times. CDR3 protein: CASSQGGSGNTIYF. The CDR3 nucleotides read TGTGCCAGCAGCCAGGGGGGTTCCGGAAACACCATATATTTT. The chain is built from TRBV11-2 and TRBJ1-3; 7 nucleotides agree with TRBD1. V dropped 5 bases and J dropped 4; count of bases not matched to a gene: 5. Germline V gives CDR1 SGHAT, CDR2 FQNNGV. The CDR3 totals 14 residues.

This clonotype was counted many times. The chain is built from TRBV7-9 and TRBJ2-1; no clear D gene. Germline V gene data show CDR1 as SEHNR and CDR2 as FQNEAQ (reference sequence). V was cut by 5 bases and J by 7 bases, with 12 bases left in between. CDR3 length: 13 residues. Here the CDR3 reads CASSRTVGNEQFF. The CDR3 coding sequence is TGTGCCAGCAGCCGAACGGTGGGGAATGAGCAGTTCTTC.

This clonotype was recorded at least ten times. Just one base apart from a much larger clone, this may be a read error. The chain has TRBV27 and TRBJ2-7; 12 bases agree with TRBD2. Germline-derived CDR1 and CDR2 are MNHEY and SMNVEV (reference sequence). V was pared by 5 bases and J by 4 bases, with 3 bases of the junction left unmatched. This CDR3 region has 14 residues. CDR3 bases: TGTGCCAGCAGTCTGACTAGCGGGAGATACGAGCAGTACTTC. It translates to CASSLTSGRYEQYF.

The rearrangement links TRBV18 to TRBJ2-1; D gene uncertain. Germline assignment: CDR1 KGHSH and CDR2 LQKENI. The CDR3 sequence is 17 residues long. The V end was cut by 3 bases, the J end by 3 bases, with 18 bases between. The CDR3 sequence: CASSPRSATADYNEQFF. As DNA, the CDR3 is TGTGCCAGCTCACCCCGGTCGGCGACGGCCGACTACAATGAGCAGTTCTTC.

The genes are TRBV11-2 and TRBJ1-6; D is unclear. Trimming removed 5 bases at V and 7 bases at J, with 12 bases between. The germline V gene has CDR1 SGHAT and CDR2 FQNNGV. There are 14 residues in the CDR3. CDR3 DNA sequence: TGTGCCAGCAGCGAACGACGGACGAATTCACCCCTCCACTTT. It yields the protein CASSERRTNSPLHF.

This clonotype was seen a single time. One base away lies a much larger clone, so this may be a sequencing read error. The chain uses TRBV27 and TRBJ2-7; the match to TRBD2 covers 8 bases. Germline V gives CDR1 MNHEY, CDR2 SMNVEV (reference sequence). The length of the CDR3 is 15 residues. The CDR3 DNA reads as TGTGCCACCAGTTCTCCAGAAGCGGGAGTACCCGAGCAGTACTTC. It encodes CATSSPEAGVPEQYF.

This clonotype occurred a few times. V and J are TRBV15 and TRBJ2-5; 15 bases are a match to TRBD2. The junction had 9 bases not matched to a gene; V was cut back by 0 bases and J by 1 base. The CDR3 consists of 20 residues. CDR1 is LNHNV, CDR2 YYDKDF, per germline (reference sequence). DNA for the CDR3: TGTGCCACCAGCAGAGATTTAGGGACTAGCGGGAGGATGGGCCAAGAGACCCAGTACTTC. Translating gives CATSRDLGTSGRMGQETQYF. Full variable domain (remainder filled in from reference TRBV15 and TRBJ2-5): DAMVIQNPRYQVTQFGKPVTLSCSQTLNHNVMYWYQQKSSQAPKLLFHYYDKDFNNEADTPDNFQSRRPNTSFCFLDIRSPGLGDTAMYLCATSRDLGTSGRMGQETQYFGPGTRLLVL.

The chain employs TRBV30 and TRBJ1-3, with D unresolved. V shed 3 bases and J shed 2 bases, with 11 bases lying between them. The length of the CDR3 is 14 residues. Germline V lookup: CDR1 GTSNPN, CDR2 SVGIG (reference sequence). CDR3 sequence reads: CAWRAPGTGNTIYF. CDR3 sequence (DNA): TGTGCCTGGAGGGCTCCGGGGACTGGAAACACCATATATTTT.

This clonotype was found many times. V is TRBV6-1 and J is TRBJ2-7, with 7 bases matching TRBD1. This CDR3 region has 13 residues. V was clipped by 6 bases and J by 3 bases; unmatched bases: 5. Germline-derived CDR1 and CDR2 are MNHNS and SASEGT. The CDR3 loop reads CASRDRVHYEQYF. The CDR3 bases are TGTGCCAGCAGAGACAGGGTCCACTACGAGCAGTACTTC.